This TCR beta chain was obtained from a study of blood T cell repertoires in COVID-19. Repertoires were generated with immunoSEQ multiplex PCR, while TCRdb's copy carries only in-frame clones and drops some. The sample lists 300,000 to 400,000 clones, 85% to 90% seen once, with less than 3.5% in the top ten. The CDR3 length is 15 residues. Trimming stripped 2 bases from V and 2 bases from J, with 7 bases between. In germline, CDR1 is MDHEN, CDR2 SYDVKM. This clone was detected only once. The chain employs TRBV28 and TRBJ2-6; no reliable D call. Specimen: peripheral blood. The TCR originated in a woman aged 25-40 years with COVID-19, enrolled during active disease. CDR3 loop: CASSLQDTGANVLTF. CDR3 nucleotide sequence: TGTGCCAGCAGTTTACAAGACACTGGGGCCAACGTCCTGACTTTC. Drawing the rest from reference TRBV28 and TRBJ2-6, the complete variable domain is DVKVTQSSRYLVKRTGEKVFLECVQDMDHENMFWYRQDPGLGLRLIYFSYDVKMKEKGDIPEGYSVSREKKERFSLILESASTNQTSMYLCASSLQDTGANVLTFGAGSRLTVL.